Each of the 13 T cell receptor beta chains below was sequenced from the same sample in a study of T cells in Graves' hyperthyroidism and ophthalmopathy. What was amplified from RNA transcripts were TCR beta CDR3 regions. HTBI primers were the set used in a first-round RT-PCR of the TCR CDR3. Each CDR3 protein is one row after TCRdb ran MiXCR on the multiplex PCR reads. This sample has about half a million distinct CDR3 sequences, with 20% to 25% found just once. Sequences were obtained from blood. The receptor source for this set is a woman aged 70-85 years with Graves' ophthalmopathy.

This clonotype was observed many times. This chain joins TRBV6-5 and TRBJ2-3; D gene unclear. The V and J ends lost 0 bases and 4 bases respectively, with 11 bases between them. Germline CDR1 MNHEY, CDR2 SVGAGI. The CDR3 runs to 15 residues. Here the CDR3 DNA reads TGTGCCAGCAGTTACTCTGCGGCGAGAGCAGATACGCAGTATTTT. Residues: CASSYSAARADTQYF.

This chain uses TRBV19 with TRBJ2-1, with D perhaps matching TRBD2 (6 bases). Germline values: CDR1 LNHDA, CDR2 SQIVND (reference sequence). V gave up 5 bases and J gave up 3 bases, with 8 bases separating them. The CDR3 contains 13 residues. The CDR3 protein is CASSAGLYNEQFF. The CDR3 nucleotides read TGTGCCAGTAGTGCGGGACTCTACAATGAGCAGTTCTTC.

The chain joins TRBV11-2 to TRBJ1-6; D is uncertain. CDR1 is SGHAT, CDR2 FQNNGV, per germline. This CDR3 region has 14 residues. Trimming took off 4 bases at V and 13 bases at J, with 17 bases between the two ends. The CDR3: CASSSGPALRPLHF. DNA for the CDR3: TGTGCCAGCAGCTCGGGTCCAGCTTTGAGGCCCCTCCACTTT.

This clonotype was detected a few times. J is TRBJ1-4 and V is TRBV29-1, with D hard to call. Trimming cost V 7 bases and J 4 bases, with 10 bases left between them. Germline CDR1 and CDR2: SQVTM and ANQGSEA. This CDR3 has 12 residues. The DNA of the CDR3 is TGCAGCGCCACCGCGATTAATGAAAAACTGTTTTTT. Encoded protein: CSATAINEKLFF.

This clonotype was observed a handful of times. The chain couples TRBV24-1 to TRBJ2-1; D possibly corresponds to TRBD2 (5 bases). The germline CDR1 and CDR2 sequences are KGHDR and SFDVKD. Trimming took off 1 base at V and 5 bases at J, with 17 bases between the two ends. The CDR3 covers 17 residues. The CDR3 DNA reads TGTGCCACCAGTGATTTACGGGGTGGAGCCCCTGACAATGAGCAGTTCTTC. The encoded protein is CATSDLRGGAPDNEQFF.

The genes are TRBV20-1 and TRBJ2-7; TRBD2 agrees at 12 bases. The germline V gene encodes CDR1 DFQATT and CDR2 SNEGSKA (reference sequence). CDR3 length: 15 residues. Trimming took 5 bases from V and 7 from J; bases not matched to a gene: 12. The CDR3 DNA sequence: TGCAGTGCTCCCCCTAGCGGGAGGGCCGTAAATGAGCAGTACTTC. It is translated as CSAPPSGRAVNEQYF.

This sequence joins TRBV7-9 and TRBJ2-7, with 8 bases identical to TRBD1. The junction had 9 bases not matched to a gene; V was cut back by 5 bases and J by 3 bases. Germline-derived CDR1 and CDR2 are SEHNR and FQNEAQ (reference sequence). The CDR3 has 15 amino acids. The CDR3 protein is CASSTLTGVLYEQYF. The CDR3 bases are TGTGCCAGCAGCACGCTGACAGGGGTCCTCTACGAGCAGTACTTC. Drawing the rest from reference TRBV7-9 and TRBJ2-7, the complete variable domain is DTGVSQNPRHKITKRGQNVTFRCDPISEHNRLYWYRQTLGQGPEFLTYFQNEAQLEKSRLLSDRFSAERPKGSFSTLEIQRTEQGDSAMYLCASSTLTGVLYEQYFGPGTRLTVT.

The rearrangement joins TRBV6-1 to TRBJ2-1, with TRBD1 identical over 7 bases. Trimming took 8 bases from V and 9 from J; bases not matched to a gene: 13. The germline V gene has CDR1 MNHNS and CDR2 SASEGT. CDR3 length: 14 amino acids. CDR3 nucleotide sequence: TGTGCCAGCGTCTCCCAGGGGGAATTTGGTGAGCAGTTCTTC. Residues: CASVSQGEFGEQFF.

V usage is TRBV5-1 and J usage is TRBJ2-3; D not certain. Trimming left V 4 bases short and J 0 bases short, with 6 bases between. Germline V CDR1 and CDR2: SGHRS, YFSETQ. The CDR3 runs to 13 residues. The CDR3 region has the DNA TGCGCCAGCAGCACCTCTAGCACAGATACGCAGTATTTT. Encoded protein: CASSTSSTDTQYF.

The chain employs TRBV6-2 or TRBV6-3 and TRBJ2-3; D remains unclear. The CDR3 covers 16 residues. Trimming took off 5 bases at V and 0 bases at J, with 15 bases between the two ends. Germline V gene lookup returns CDR1 MNHEY and CDR2 SVGEGT. The DNA for the CDR3 is TGTGCCAGCAGTACCCGGCGGCCTCCTAGCACAGATACGCAGTATTTT. This codes for CASSTRRPPSTDTQYF.

Worth noting for this clonotype: This may come from a read error, since a much larger clone is one base off. The conserved closing phenylalanine or tryptophan is absent in this CDR3, likely reflecting a read error. The V and J genes are TRBV12-3 or TRBV12-4 and TRBJ1-1; D is uncertain. The CDR3 extends over 14 amino acids. Trimming took off 5 bases at V and 3 bases at J, with 13 bases between the two ends. CDR3 nucleotides: TGTGCCAGCAGTGAGTTGGAGGGCTACACTGAAGCTTTCCTT. Its protein product is CASSELEGYTEAFL.

Many counts were recorded for this clonotype. The rearrangement joins TRBV5-1 to TRBJ1-2; 10 nucleotides align to TRBD1. CDR3 size: 14 residues. The V gene's germline CDR1 is SGHRS and CDR2 YFSETQ. V dropped 0 bases and J dropped 8; count of bases not matched to a gene: 4. CDR3 amino acids: CASSLGTGGLGYTF. The CDR3 DNA sequence: TGCGCCAGCAGCTTGGGGACAGGGGGTCTCGGCTACACCTTC. Filled out from reference TRBV5-1 and TRBJ1-2, the complete variable domain reads KAGVTQTPRYLIKTRGQQVTLSCSPISGHRSVSWYQQTPGQGLQFLFEYFSETQRNKGNFPGRFSGRQFSNSRSEMNVSTLELGDSALYLCASSLGTGGLGYTFGSGTRLTVV.

This clonotype was detected ten times or more. The J gene is TRBJ1-2, the V gene TRBV15; TRBD1 aligns across 8 bases. The CDR3 has 14 amino acids. V was pared by 1 base and J by 7 bases, with 5 bases of the junction left unmatched. Germline CDR1 LNHNV, CDR2 YYDKDF (reference sequence). CDR3 DNA sequence: TGTGCCACCAGCAGAGGTTCAGGGGGCTCTGGCTACACCTTC. It translates to CATSRGSGGSGYTF.